Listed below are T cell receptor beta chains from one sample, sequenced in a study of cytomegalovirus exposure and HLA in healthy donors. The table came from immunoSEQ multiplex PCR; TCRdb's copy has only in-frame clones and leaves some out. Its table records under 200,000 clones. The sample was PBMCs. These receptors all stem from a woman aged 18-30 years in good health and CMV-seropositive. Both conserved end residues are part of each CDR3. D genes are given only for firm matches.

V,J,D,DNA,CDR3
TRBV15,TRBJ2-3,TRBD2,TGTGCCACCAGCGACCTCGGTCTAGCGGGAGGGCGGGGGACGCAGTATTTT,CATSDLGLAGGRGTQYF
TRBV6-6,TRBJ2-5,TRBD2,TGTGCCAGCAGTTACGGCCAGCGGGAGGGGACCCAGTACTTC,CASSYGQREGTQYF
TRBV7-9,TRBJ1-4,.,TGTGCCAGCACTTTTACAGGGAGTAATGAAAAACTGTTTTTT,CASTFTGSNEKLFF
TRBV4-3,TRBJ1-3,.,TGCGCCAGCAGCCAGCACAACTCTGGAAACACCATATATTTT,CASSQHNSGNTIYF
TRBV5-1,TRBJ2-1,TRBD2,TGCGCCAGCAGCAGAGGGACTAGCGGGAGAAGGGGAGGTAATGAGCAGTTCTTC,CASSRGTSGRRGGNEQFF
TRBV13,TRBJ1-4,.,TGTGCCAGCAGCAAGGGGGGGATAACTAATGAAAAACTGTTTTTT,CASSKGGITNEKLFF
TRBV9,TRBJ2-2,.,TGTGCCAGCAGCCCTGGGACACCGAACACCGGGGAGCTGTTTTTT,CASSPGTPNTGELFF
TRBV27,TRBJ1-2,TRBD1,TGTGCCAGCAGTTCAGCGGGCAGGGGGGTAGGCTACACCTTC,CASSSAGRGVGYTF
TRBV27,TRBJ1-3,.,TGTGCCAGGGTACTCGGAAACACCATATATTTT,CARVLGNTIYF
TRBV7-2,TRBJ2-7,.,TGTGCCAGCAGCTTAACGGTGAACCCCCTCGAGCAGTACTTC,CASSLTVNPLEQYF
TRBV10-1,TRBJ2-7,TRBD2,TGCGCCAGCAGTTTTGGAAGCGGGAGAGCCGAGCAGTACTTC,CASSFGSGRAEQYF
TRBV4-3,TRBJ2-7,TRBD1,TGCGCCAGCAGCCAAATCATCGGGACAGGGGTGGGGACCTACGAGCAGTACTTC,CASSQIIGTGVGTYEQYF
TRBV11-2,TRBJ1-2,TRBD1,TGTGCCAGCAGCAATAGCTGGACAGGCTATGGCTACACCTTC,CASSNSWTGYGYTF
TRBV9,TRBJ1-2,TRBD1,TGTGCCAGCAGACCGACAGGGGGTAACTATGGCTACACCTTC,CASRPTGGNYGYTF
TRBV5-5,TRBJ1-5,.,TGTGCCAGCAGCCTGGTACAGGGCACGGGGCAGCCCCAGCATTTT,CASSLVQGTGQPQHF
TRBV18,TRBJ1-4,.,TGTGCCAGCTCACCTAGTGCCAGGGGAGAAAAACTGTTTTTT,CASSPSARGEKLFF
TRBV4-1,TRBJ1-2,.,TGCGCCAGCAGCCAAGATTGGCTGGCGGATCCATATGGCTACACCTTC,CASSQDWLADPYGYTF
TRBV7-9,TRBJ2-7,.,TGTGCCAGCAGCTCACTAGTTTCCTACGAGCAGTACTTC,CASSSLVSYEQYF
TRBV27,TRBJ1-2,TRBD1,TGTGCCAGCAGTTTATATGGGTTGGGACAGGGGGCTGGCTATGGCTACACCTTC,CASSLYGLGQGAGYGYTF
TRBV5-1,TRBJ2-1,TRBD2,TGCGCCAGCAGCTTGGGCGGGGGGCGCTACAATGAGCAGTTCTTC,CASSLGGGRYNEQFF
TRBV6-1,TRBJ1-1,.,TGTGCCAGCAGCCAGGACGGGGGTACTGAAGCTTTCTTT,CASSQDGGTEAFF
TRBV27,TRBJ1-5,.,TGTGCCAGCAGTTTAGACGGGGAGGGCAATCAGCCCCAGCATTTT,CASSLDGEGNQPQHF
TRBV7-7,TRBJ2-2,.,TGTGCTAGCAGCCATGGGCAGGGAGGTTCTGGGGAGCTGTTTTTT,CASSHGQGGSGELFF
TRBV5-1,TRBJ2-5,TRBD1,TGCGCCAGCAGCTTCGGGACAGGGGGCGGCCAAGAGACCCAGTACTTC,CASSFGTGGGQETQYF
TRBV18,TRBJ1-1,.,TGTGCCAGTGGGAAGGACAGAGTTCTTTTGTTAGACGGTTTCTTT,CASGKDRVLLLDGFF
TRBV4-2,TRBJ2-2,TRBD1,TGTGCCAGCAGCTTGCGGGACAGGGAAGCCGGGGAGCTGTTTTTT,CASSLRDREAGELFF
TRBV4-2,TRBJ2-7,.,TGTGCCAGCAGCCAAGATACGGGGGACGGCTTCGGGGGCGAGCAGTACTTC,CASSQDTGDGFGGEQYF
TRBV30,TRBJ2-3,.,TGTGCCTGGAGTTTCACTAGCGATACGCAGTATTTT,CAWSFTSDTQYF
TRBV19,TRBJ1-2,.,TGTGCCAGTAGTATAAGTCAGGGAAGAGGTGGCTACACCTTC,CASSISQGRGGYTF
TRBV2,TRBJ2-2,.,TGTGCCAGCAGTCCCGAGTTCTTGGCCGGGGAGCTGTTTTTT,CASSPEFLAGELFF
TRBV10-3,TRBJ1-2,.,TGTGCCATCAGTGATGCCCACGGCTATGGCTACACCTTC,CAISDAHGYGYTF
TRBV6-4,TRBJ1-5,.,TGTGCCAGCAGTTCTCGGGGTCTGGACCAGCCCCAGCATTTT,CASSSRGLDQPQHF
TRBV5-1,TRBJ1-2,.,TGCGCCAGCAGCTTGGGCGGGGATGGCTACACCTTC,CASSLGGDGYTF
TRBV19,TRBJ1-1,TRBD1,TGTGCCAGTGGCAATCAGGGGGCTGGTCTCACTGAAGCTTTCTTT,CASGNQGAGLTEAFF
TRBV7-9,TRBJ1-4,.,TGTGCCAGCAGCTTAGCGGGCGCAACTAATGAAAAACTGTTTTTT,CASSLAGATNEKLFF
TRBV12-5,TRBJ1-5,.,TGTGCTAGTGGTTTGGCTAATCAGCCCCAGCATTTT,CASGLANQPQHF
TRBV11-2,TRBJ1-1,TRBD1,TGTGCCAGCAGCTTAAGACAGGGGGTGGGTAACACTGAAGCTTTCTTT,CASSLRQGVGNTEAFF